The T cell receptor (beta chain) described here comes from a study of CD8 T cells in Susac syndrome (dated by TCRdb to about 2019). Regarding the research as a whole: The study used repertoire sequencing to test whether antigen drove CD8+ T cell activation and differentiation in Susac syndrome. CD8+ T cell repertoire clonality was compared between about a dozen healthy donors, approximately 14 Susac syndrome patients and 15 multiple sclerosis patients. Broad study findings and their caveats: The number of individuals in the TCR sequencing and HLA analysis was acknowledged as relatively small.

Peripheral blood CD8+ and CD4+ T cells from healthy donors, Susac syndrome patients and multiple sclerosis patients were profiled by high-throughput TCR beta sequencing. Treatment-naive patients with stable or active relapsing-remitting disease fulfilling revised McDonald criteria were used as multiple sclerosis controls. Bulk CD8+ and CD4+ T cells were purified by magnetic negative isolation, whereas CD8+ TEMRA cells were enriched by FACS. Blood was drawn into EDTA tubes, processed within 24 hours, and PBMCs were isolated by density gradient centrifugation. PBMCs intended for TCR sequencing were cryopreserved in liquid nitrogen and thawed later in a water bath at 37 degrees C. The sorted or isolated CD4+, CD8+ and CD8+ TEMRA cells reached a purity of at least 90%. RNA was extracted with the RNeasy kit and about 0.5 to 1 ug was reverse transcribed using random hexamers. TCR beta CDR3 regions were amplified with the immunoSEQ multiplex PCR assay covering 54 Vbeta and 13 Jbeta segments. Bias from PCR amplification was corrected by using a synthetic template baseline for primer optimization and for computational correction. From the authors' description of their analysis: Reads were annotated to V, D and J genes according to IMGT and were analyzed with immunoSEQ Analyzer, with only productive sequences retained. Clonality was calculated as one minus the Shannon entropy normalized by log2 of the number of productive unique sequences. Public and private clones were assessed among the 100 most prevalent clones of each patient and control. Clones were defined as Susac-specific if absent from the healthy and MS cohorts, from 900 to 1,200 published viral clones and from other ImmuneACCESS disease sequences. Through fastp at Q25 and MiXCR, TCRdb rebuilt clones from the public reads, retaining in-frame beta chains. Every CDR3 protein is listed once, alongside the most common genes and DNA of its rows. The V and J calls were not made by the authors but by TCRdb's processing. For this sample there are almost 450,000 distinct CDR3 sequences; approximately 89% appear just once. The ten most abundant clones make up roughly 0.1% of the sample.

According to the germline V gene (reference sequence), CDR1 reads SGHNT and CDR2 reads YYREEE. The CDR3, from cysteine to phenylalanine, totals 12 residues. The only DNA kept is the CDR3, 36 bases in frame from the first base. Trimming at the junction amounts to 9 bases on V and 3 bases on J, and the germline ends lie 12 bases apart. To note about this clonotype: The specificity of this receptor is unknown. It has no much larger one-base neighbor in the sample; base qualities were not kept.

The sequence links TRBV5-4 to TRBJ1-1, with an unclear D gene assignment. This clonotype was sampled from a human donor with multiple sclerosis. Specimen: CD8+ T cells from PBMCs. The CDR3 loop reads CAIREPDTEAFF. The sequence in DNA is TGTGCCATCCGGGAGCCCGACACTGAAGCTTTCTTT.